This T cell receptor beta chain was documented in a study of breast tumors, draining lymph nodes, adjacent tissues. Study outcomes and limitations: That most tumor T cells come from lymph nodes remained unproven. Tumor repertoires ranked between lymph nodes and nontumor tissue in diversity, with V and J gene preferences. Luminal-like breast cancer showed significantly greater tumor-nontumor repertoire similarity than basal-like breast cancer did.

Germline CDR1 is SGHDT and CDR2 is YYEEEE. After removal of 4 bases from V and 4 bases from J, the junction contained 13 bases not matched to a gene. This CDR3 has 17 amino acids. In its sample, this clonotype was seen many times. Its matching antigen is unknown. This sequence may be a read error, since a much larger clone differs from it by one base. MiXCR was run by TCRdb on the multiplex PCR reads, yielding one entry per CDR3 protein. Among 15,000 or so distinct CDR3 sequences listed, 47% were seen once. This chain uses TRBV5-6 with TRBJ2-1, with 8 bases fitting TRBD1. The sequenced material came from tumor-adjacent breast tissue. The TCR sequence derives from a female donor with breast cancer. Some clones in this sample may be carry-over from other donors' samples. CDR3 residues: CASSPTGADGFYNEQFF. DNA of the CDR3: TGTGCCAGCAGCCCGACAGGGGCCGACGGTTTTTACAATGAGCAGTTCTTC.